The clone carrying this TCR beta chain was picked up many times. Its antigen remains unknown. A read error may produce the germline difference seen at one junction end. The second PCR ran roughly 7 to 11 cycles with a sample-barcoded 5' primer and J-beta primers. TCRdb reprocessed the 5' RACE reads with MiXCR, giving one entry per CDR3 protein. The sample contains 800,000 to 950,000 distinct CDR3 sequences, 25% to 35% of which appear only once. This record comes from a study of blood T cells in healthy people across ages. Study observations and caveats: Diversity of TCR beta correlated strongly with naive T cell percentage.

This CDR3 has 11 residues. These same records also appear under a second study, on T cells of mothers and their children. From that second work: Three healthy Caucasian mothers and their six children donated. A slight, non-significant increase in overlap was found for related mother-child pairs relative to unrelated pairs.

The V call is TRBV12-3 or TRBV12-4, the J call TRBJ2-1, with D possibly matching TRBD2 (5 bases). The source of this sequence is a woman between 40 and 55 years old in good health. The sample was blood. CDR3: CASSLGSEQFF. The CDR3 coding sequence is TGCGCCAGCAGCTTGGGGAGTGAGCAGTTCTTC.